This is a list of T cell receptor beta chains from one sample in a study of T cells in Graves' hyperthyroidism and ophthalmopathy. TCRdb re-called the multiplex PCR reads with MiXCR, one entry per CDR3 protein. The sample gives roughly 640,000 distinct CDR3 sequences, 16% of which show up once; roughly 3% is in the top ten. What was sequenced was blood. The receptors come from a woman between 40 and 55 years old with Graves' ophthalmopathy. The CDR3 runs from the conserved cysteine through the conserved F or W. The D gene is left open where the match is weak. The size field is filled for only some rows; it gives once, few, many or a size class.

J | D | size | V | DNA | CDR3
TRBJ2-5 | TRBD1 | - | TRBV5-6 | TGTGCCAGCAGCCGCCGGGACAGGGCGCGGACCCAGTACTTC | CASSRRDRARTQYF
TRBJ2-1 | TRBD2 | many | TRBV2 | TGTGCCAGCCGCGCCGAGAGGACTAGCAATGAGCAGTTCTTC | CASRAERTSNEQFF
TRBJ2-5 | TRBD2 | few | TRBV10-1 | TGCGCCAGCAGTGAGTCCGGACTAGCGGGGAAACAAGAGACCCAGTACTTC | CASSESGLAGKQETQYF
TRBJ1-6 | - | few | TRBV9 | TGTGCCAGCAGCGTAGACGGGAATTCACCCCTCCACTTT | CASSVDGNSPLHF
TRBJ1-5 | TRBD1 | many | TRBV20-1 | TGCAGTGCTCAGGGGGGACAATCCAATCAGCCCCAGCATTTT | CSAQGGQSNQPQHF
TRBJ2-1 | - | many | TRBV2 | TGTGCCAGCAGTCCTACGGGGCGGGAACGATTGATGGATGGTGAGCAGTTCTTC | CASSPTGRERLMDGEQFF
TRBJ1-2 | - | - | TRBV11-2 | TGTGCCAGCAGCCAAGACCTGAGGGGTGGCTACACCTTC | CASSQDLRGGYTF
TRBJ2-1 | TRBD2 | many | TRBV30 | TGTGCCTGGAGTGGCCCGGGGGGGGAGCAGTTCTTC | CAWSGPGGEQFF
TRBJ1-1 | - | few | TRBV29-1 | TGCAGCGTTGAGGGGACAATGAATGAAGCTTTCTTT | CSVEGTMNEAFF
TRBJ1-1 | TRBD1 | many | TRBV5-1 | TGCGCCAGCAGCACGAACAGGGGCGGCAGGGGCACTGAAGCTTTCTTT | CASSTNRGGRGTEAFF
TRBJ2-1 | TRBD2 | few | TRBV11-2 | TGTGCCAGCAGCTTAGTAGGGACTATGGTCACTGAGCAGTTCTTC | CASSLVGTMVTEQFF
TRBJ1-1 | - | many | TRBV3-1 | TGTGCCAGCAGCCAGAACGTGAACACTGAAGCTTTCTTT | CASSQNVNTEAFF
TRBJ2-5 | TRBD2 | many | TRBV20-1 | TGCAGTGCCACTACTAGCGGACACTACCAAGAGACCCAGTACTTC | CSATTSGHYQETQYF
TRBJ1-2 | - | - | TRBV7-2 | TGTGCCAGCACCGAAGGTGGTAACGCAGCGTTGGGCTACACCTTC | CASTEGGNAALGYTF
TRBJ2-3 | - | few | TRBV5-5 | TGTGCCAGCAGCTTGGTCGAGGGCGCAGATACGCAGTATTTT | CASSLVEGADTQYF
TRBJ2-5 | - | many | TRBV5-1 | TGCGCCAGCACCCCAGGCGGAGGAGAGACCCAGTACTTC | CASTPGGGETQYF
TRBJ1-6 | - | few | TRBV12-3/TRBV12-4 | TGTGCCAGCAGTTTGAGGGGAAATAATTCACCCCTCCACTTT | CASSLRGNNSPLHF
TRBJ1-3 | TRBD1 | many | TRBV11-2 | TGTGCCAGCAGCTTATTACAGGGGGCTATCGGAAACACCATATATTTT | CASSLLQGAIGNTIYF
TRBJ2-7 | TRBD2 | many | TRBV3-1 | TGTGCCAGCAGCCAAGACCAGCTAGCGGGTTACTACGAGCAGTACTTC | CASSQDQLAGYYEQYF
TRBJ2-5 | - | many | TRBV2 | TGTGCCACCACGGTTGGAGGGGGAGAGACCCAGTACTTC | CATTVGGGETQYF
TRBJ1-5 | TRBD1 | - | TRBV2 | TGTGCCAGCAATGAGGACAGGGGGAGCCAGCCCCAGCATTTT | CASNEDRGSQPQHF
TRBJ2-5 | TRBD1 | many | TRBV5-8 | TGTGCCAGCAGCTCCAAGACAGGGTCGGGAGAGACCCAGTACTTC | CASSSKTGSGETQYF
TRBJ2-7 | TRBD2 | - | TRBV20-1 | TGCAGTGCTAGGTGGTCTAGCGGGAGGGCGGGCTCCTACGAGCAGTACTTC | CSARWSSGRAGSYEQYF
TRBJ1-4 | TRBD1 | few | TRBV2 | TGTGCCAGCACCTACGACAGGGGAGATGAAAAACTGTTTTTT | CASTYDRGDEKLFF
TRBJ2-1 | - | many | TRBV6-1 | TGTGCCAGCCAGGAACTAGGGGAGGACAATGAGCAGTTCTTC | CASQELGEDNEQFF
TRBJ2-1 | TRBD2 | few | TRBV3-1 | TGTGCCAGCAGCCCCGTTGGAGCGGGGGGCCTCTACAATGAGCAGTTCTTC | CASSPVGAGGLYNEQFF
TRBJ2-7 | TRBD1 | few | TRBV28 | TGTGCCAGCAGTCTAGCCGGGACAGGGGCTCGCGAGCAGTACTTC | CASSLAGTGAREQYF
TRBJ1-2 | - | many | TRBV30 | TGTGCCTGGAGTGTAAATAGCCTTTATGGCTACACCTTC | CAWSVNSLYGYTF
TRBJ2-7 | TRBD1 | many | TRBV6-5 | TGTGCCAGCAGTTACTCGATATGGCAGGGGGCGGGAGAGCAGTACTTC | CASSYSIWQGAGEQYF
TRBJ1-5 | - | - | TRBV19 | TGTGCCAGTAGTATGGACGGGGGCAATCAGCCCCAGCATTTT | CASSMDGGNQPQHF
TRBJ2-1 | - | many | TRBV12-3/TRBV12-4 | TGTGCCAGCAGTTACCTAGCGACGAATGAGCAGTTCTTC | CASSYLATNEQFF
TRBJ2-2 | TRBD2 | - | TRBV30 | TGTGCCTGGAAGCGGGGGGTTAACACCGGGGAGCTGTTTTTT | CAWKRGVNTGELFF
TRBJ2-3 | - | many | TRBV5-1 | TGCGCCAGCAGTATGCGGGGGCCCACAGATACGCAGTATTTT | CASSMRGPTDTQYF
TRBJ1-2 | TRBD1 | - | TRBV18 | TGTGCCAGCTCACCGATTGGGTTTCAGGGGGAGAAGGATGGCTACACCTTC | CASSPIGFQGEKDGYTF
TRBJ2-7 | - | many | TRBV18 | TGTGCCAGCTCACCCCCGACAATTAGCTCCTACGAGCAGTACTTC | CASSPPTISSYEQYF
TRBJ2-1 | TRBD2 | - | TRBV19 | TGTGCCAGCGCAACCAGCGGGGGGCTAGGCAATGAGCAGTTCTTC | CASATSGGLGNEQFF
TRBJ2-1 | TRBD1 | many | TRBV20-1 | TGCAGTGCTAGATTCCCCTTAGGGGGCTTTCAGTTCTTC | CSARFPLGGFQFF
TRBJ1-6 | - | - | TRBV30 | TGTGCCTGGAGCGGCATGTATAATTCACCCCTCCACTTT | CAWSGMYNSPLHF
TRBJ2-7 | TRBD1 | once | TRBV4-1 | TGCGCCAGCAGCCATTTGGGACAGGGGGCGAGCTACGAGCAGTACTTC | CASSHLGQGASYEQYF
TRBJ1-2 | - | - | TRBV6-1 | TGTGCCAGCAGTTCGTATCGGGGAAGCTATGGCTACACCTTC | CASSSYRGSYGYTF
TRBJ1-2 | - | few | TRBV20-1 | TGCAGTGCGCGACGACAGGATCAAGGCTATGGCTACACCTTC | CSARRQDQGYGYTF
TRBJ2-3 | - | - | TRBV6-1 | TGTGCCAGCAGAGGAGGTCCAGATACGCAGTATTTT | CASRGGPDTQYF
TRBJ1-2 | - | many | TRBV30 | TGTGCCTGGAGTGTACATGGGCACCACTTTATGGATGGCTACACCTTC | CAWSVHGHHFMDGYTF
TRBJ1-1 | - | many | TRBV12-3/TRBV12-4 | TGTGCCAGCAGACTACAGAACACTGAAGCTTTCTTT | CASRLQNTEAFF
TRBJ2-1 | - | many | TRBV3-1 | TGTGCCAGCAGCCACATGGGAGTTGCGCAGTTCTTC | CASSHMGVAQFF
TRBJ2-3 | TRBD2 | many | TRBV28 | TGTGCCAGCAGTGTCACGGGACTAGCCCCCACAGATACGCAGTATTTT | CASSVTGLAPTDTQYF
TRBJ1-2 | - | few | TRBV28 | TGTGCCAGCACCCTCGGCTATGGCTACACCTTC | CASTLGYGYTF
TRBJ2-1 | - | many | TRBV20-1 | TGCAGTGCTAGCGGGGCGGACTACTCCTACAATGAGCAGTTCTTC | CSASGADYSYNEQFF
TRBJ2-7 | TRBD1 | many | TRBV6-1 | TGTGCCAGCAGCCCCAGGGGGACCTCTGGGGAGCAGTACTTC | CASSPRGTSGEQYF
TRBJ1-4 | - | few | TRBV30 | TGTGCCTGGAGTGTTTCCCGGGGTACTAATGAAAAACTGTTTTTT | CAWSVSRGTNEKLFF
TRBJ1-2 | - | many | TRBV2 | TGTGCCAGCACGCCCATAGGTGGGACTATTGGCTACACCTTC | CASTPIGGTIGYTF